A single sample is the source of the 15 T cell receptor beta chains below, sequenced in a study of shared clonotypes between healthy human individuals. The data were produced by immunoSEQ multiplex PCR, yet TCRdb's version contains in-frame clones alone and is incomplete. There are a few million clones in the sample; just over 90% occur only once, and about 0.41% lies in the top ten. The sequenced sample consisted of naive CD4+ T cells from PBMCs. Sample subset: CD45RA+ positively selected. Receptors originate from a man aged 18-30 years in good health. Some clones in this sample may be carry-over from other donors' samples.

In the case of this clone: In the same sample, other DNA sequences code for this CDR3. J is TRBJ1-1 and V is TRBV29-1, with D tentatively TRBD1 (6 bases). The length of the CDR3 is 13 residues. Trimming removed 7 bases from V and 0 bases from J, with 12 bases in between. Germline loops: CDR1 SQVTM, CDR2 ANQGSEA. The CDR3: CSARQDMNTEAFF. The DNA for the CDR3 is TGCAGCGCCAGACAGGACATGAACACTGAAGCTTTCTTT.

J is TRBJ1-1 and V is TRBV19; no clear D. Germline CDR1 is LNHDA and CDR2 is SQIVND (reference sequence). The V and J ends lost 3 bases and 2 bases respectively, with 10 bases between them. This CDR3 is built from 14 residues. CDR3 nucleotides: TGTGCCAGTAGTATCATCGGCGACAACACTGAAGCTTTCTTT. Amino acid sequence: CASSIIGDNTEAFF.

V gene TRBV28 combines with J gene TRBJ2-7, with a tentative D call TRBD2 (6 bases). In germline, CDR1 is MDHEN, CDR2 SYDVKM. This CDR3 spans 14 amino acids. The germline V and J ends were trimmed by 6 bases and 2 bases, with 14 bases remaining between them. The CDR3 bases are TGTGCCAGCAGCGTCCCGGGAGACACCTACGAGCAGTACTTC. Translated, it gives CASSVPGDTYEQYF.

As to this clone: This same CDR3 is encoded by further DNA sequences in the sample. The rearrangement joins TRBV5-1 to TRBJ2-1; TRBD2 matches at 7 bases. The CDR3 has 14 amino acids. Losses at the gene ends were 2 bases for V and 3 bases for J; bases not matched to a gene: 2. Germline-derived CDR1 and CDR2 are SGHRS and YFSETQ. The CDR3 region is CASSLERGYNEQFF. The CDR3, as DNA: TGCGCCAGCAGCTTAGAGCGGGGCTACAATGAGCAGTTCTTC.

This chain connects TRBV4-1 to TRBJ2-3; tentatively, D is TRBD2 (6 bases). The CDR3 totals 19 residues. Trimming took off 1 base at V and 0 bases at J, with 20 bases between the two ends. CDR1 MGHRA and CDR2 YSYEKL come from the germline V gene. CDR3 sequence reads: CASSQGGVGSAASTDTQYF. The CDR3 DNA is TGCGCCAGCAGCCAAGGGGGGGTTGGGAGCGCGGCTAGCACAGATACGCAGTATTTT.

CDR3 DNA sequence: TGTGCCAGCAGCGGGGGGGTTAGGACTGAAGCTTTCTTT. This gives the protein CASSGGVRTEAFF. The J gene is TRBJ1-1, the V gene TRBV9, with D possibly TRBD1 on 5 matching bases. CDR1 and CDR2 (germline): SGDLS, YYNGEE. The CDR3 is 13 amino acids. With 3 bases removed from V and 5 bases from J, the gap between germline ends came to 11 bases.

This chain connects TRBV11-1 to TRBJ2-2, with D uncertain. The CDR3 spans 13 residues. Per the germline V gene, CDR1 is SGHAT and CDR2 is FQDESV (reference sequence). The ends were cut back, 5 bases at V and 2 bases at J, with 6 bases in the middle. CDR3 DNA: TGTGCCAGCAGCCAATACAACACCGGGGAGCTGTTTTTT. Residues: CASSQYNTGELFF. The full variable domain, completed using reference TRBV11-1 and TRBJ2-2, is EAEVAQSPRYKITEKSQAVAFWCDPISGHATLYWYRQILGQGPELLVQFQDESVVDDSQLPKDRFSAERLKGVDSTLKIQPAELGDSAMYLCASSQYNTGELFFGEGSRLTVL.

The CDR3: CASRTLWDRLSNQPQHF. Written as DNA, the CDR3 is TGTGCCAGCAGAACGTTGTGGGACAGACTAAGCAATCAGCCCCAGCATTTT. The rearrangement uses TRBV28 and TRBJ1-5; 7 bases are shared with TRBD1. The germline V gene encodes CDR1 MDHEN and CDR2 SYDVKM. With 6 bases clipped from V and 1 base from J, the junction kept 12 bases outside the gene matches. The CDR3 covers 17 residues.

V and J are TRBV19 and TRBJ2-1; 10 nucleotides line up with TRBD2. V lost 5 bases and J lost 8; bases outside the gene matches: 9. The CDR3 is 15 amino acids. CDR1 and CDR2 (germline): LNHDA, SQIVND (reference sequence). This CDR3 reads CASSVGLARGDEQFF. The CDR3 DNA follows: TGTGCCAGTAGTGTGGGACTAGCGCGGGGGGATGAGCAGTTCTTC.

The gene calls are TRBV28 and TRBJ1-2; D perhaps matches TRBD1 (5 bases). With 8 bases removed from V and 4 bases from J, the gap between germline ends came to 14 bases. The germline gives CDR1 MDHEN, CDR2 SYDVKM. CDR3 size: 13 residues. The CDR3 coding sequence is TGTGCCAGCCGAGGGGACGCGGCCTATGGCTACACCTTC. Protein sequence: CASRGDAAYGYTF.

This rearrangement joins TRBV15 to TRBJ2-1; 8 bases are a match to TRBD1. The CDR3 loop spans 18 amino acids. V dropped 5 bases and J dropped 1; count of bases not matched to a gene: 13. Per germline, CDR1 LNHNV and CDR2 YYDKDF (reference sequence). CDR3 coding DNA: TGTGCCACCAGCCCCTCAACGGCGACAGGGGAATCCTACAATGAGCAGTTCTTC. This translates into CATSPSTATGESYNEQFF.

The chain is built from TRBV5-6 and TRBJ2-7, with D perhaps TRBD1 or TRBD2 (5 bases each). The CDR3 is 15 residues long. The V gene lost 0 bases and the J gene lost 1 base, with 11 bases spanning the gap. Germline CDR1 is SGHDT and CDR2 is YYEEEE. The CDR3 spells CASSLVGDGSYEQYF. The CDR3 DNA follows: TGTGCCAGCAGCTTGGTGGGGGACGGATCCTACGAGCAGTACTTC.

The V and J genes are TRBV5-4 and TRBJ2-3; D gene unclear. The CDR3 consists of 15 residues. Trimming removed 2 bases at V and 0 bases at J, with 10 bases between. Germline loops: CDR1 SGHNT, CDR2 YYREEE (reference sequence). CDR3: CASSFEDPSTDTQYF. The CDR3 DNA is TGTGCCAGCAGCTTTGAGGATCCGAGCACAGATACGCAGTATTTT.

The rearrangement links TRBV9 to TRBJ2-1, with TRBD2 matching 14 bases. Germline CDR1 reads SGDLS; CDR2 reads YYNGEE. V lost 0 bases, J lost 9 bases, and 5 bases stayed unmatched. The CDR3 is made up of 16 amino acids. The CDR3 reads CASSVAGTSGSTEQFF. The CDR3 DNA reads TGTGCCAGCAGCGTAGCTGGGACTAGCGGGAGCACTGAGCAGTTCTTC.

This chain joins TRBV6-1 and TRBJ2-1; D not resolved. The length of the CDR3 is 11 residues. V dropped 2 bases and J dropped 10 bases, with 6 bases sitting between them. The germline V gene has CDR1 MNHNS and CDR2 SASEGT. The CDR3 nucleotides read TGTGCCAGCAGTGAATTGGGCGAGCAGTTCTTC. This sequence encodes CASSELGEQFF.